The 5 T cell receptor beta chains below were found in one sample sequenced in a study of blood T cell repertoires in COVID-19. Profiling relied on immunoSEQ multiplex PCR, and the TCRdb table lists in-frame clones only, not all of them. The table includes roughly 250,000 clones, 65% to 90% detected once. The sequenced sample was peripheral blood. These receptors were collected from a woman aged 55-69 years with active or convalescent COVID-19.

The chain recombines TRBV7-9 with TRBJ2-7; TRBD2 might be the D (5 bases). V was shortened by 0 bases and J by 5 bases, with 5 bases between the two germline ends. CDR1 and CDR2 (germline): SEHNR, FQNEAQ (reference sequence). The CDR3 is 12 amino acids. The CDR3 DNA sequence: TGTGCCAGCAGCTTAGCGGGAGACGAGCAGTACTTC. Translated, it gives CASSLAGDEQYF.

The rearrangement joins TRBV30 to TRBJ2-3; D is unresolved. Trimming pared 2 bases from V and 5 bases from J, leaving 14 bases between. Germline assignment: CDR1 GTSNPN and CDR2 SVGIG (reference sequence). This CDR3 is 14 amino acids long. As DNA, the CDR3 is TGTGCCTGGAGTATACAAACAAATGGAGATACGCAGTATTTT. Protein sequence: CAWSIQTNGDTQYF.

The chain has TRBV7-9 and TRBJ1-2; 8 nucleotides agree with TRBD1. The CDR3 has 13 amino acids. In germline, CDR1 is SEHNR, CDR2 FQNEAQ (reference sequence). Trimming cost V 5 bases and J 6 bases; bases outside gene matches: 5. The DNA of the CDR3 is TGTGCCAGCAGCCGCGGACAGGGTGATGGCTACACCTTC. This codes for CASSRGQGDGYTF.

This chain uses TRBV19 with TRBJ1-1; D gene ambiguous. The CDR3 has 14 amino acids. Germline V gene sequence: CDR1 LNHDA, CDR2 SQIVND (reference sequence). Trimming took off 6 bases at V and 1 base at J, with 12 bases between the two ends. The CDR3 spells CASRTSPPNTEAFF. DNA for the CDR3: TGTGCCAGTAGGACATCACCGCCGAACACTGAAGCTTTCTTT.

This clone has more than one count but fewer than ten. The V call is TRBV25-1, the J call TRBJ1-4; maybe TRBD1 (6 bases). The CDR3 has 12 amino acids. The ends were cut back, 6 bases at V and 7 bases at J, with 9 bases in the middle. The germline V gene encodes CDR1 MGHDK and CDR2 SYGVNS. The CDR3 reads CASSRGGEKLFF. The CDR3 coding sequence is TGTGCCAGCAGCAGGGGCGGTGAAAAACTGTTTTTT.